This passage covers 31 T cell receptor beta chains from one sample sequenced in a study of beta chain features in type 1 diabetes. Sequenced material consisted of expressed TCRB transcripts (all of the isolated RNA was reverse transcribed). The assay was immunoSEQ multiplex PCR, and TCRdb's table has in-frame clones only and misses some. Altogether about 360,000 clones are present, around 12% being singletons, with the ten largest covering approximately 0.015%. The sample taken for sequencing was naive CD4+ T cells from blood. Receptors originate from a man between 18 and 35 years old in good health.

The chain carries TRBV28 and TRBJ2-3; TRBD2 is a possible D gene (5 bases). This CDR3 contains 14 residues. Per the germline V gene, CDR1 is MDHEN and CDR2 is SYDVKM. V gave up 3 bases and J gave up 8 bases, with 15 bases separating them. The CDR3: CASSLRSSYATQYF. The CDR3 nucleotides read TGTGCCAGCAGTTTGAGGTCTAGCTATGCTACGCAGTATTTT.

This clone was detected a few times. This chain links TRBV4-2 with TRBJ2-2; D gene uncertain. The V gene lost 3 bases and the J gene lost 6 bases, with 5 bases spanning the gap. Germline CDR1 and CDR2: LGHNA and YNFKEQ. The CDR3 spans 12 residues. CDR3 protein: CASSHRAGELFF. Written as DNA, the CDR3 is TGTGCCAGCAGCCATCGGGCCGGGGAGCTGTTTTTT.

The chain combines TRBV28 with TRBJ2-6; D call uncertain. Trimming stripped 4 bases from V and 2 bases from J, with 15 bases between. The germline CDR1 and CDR2 sequences are MDHEN and SYDVKM. CDR3 length equals 17 residues. This CDR3 reads CASSSTQLLPGANVLTF. The DNA of the CDR3 is TGTGCCAGCAGTTCCACCCAACTTTTGCCTGGGGCCAACGTCCTGACTTTC.

This clone appeared a few times. V usage is TRBV2 and J usage is TRBJ2-5, with D tentatively TRBD1 (7 bases). The CDR3 runs to 14 residues. Trimming took 2 bases from V and 5 from J, leaving 12 bases between them. Looked up from germline, CDR1 is SNHLY and CDR2 is FYNNEI. The CDR3 sequence is CASSESAGGETQYF. CDR3 nucleotides: TGTGCCAGCAGTGAATCGGCAGGGGGGGAGACCCAGTACTTC.

The chain employs TRBV7-9 and TRBJ1-1, with a tentative D call TRBD1 (5 bases). V was pared by 7 bases and J by 8 bases, with 29 bases between. The V gene's germline CDR1 is SEHNR and CDR2 FQNEAQ (reference sequence). This CDR3 spans 17 amino acids. CDR3 nucleotide sequence: TGTGCCAGCAAACCCGACCGGCACGGGAGGGGATTTATAGAAGCTTTCTTT. This sequence encodes CASKPDRHGRGFIEAFF.

The chain carries TRBV11-2 and TRBJ2-5; perhaps TRBD1 as D (6 bases). The V gene's germline CDR1 is SGHAT and CDR2 FQNNGV. CDR3 length: 14 residues. V dropped 5 bases and J dropped 4 bases, with 14 bases sitting between them. CDR3 sequence: CASSKNRVTETQYF. CDR3 in DNA: TGTGCCAGCAGCAAAAACAGGGTGACAGAGACCCAGTACTTC.

This clone was seen a few times. V and J are TRBV4-2 and TRBJ1-2, with no clear D. The CDR3 runs to 15 residues. The germline V gene has CDR1 LGHNA and CDR2 YNFKEQ. V gave up 0 bases and J gave up 4 bases, with 12 bases separating them. The CDR3, as DNA: TGTGCCAGCAGCCAAGATTTTGGGGAGGCCTATGGCTACACCTTC. Protein: CASSQDFGEAYGYTF.

A few counts support this clone. The V call is TRBV14, the J call TRBJ1-1; 7 bases align to TRBD1. This CDR3 comprises 15 residues. Trimming removed 4 bases from V and 2 bases from J; junction bases left unmatched: 7. CDR1 and CDR2 from the germline V gene are SGHDN and FVKESK. The CDR3 region has the DNA TGTGCCAGCAGCCTCAACCGACAGGGTAACACTGAAGCTTTCTTT. Translating gives CASSLNRQGNTEAFF.

This sequence joins TRBV7-3 and TRBJ2-7; TRBD2 might be the D (6 bases). V shed 1 base and J shed 2 bases, with 9 bases lying between them. The CDR3 length is 14 residues. The germline CDR1 and CDR2 sequences are SGHTA and FQGTGA. The CDR3 reads CASSLSGNTYEQYF. In DNA form, the CDR3 reads TGTGCCAGCAGCTTAAGCGGGAACACCTACGAGCAGTACTTC.

V is TRBV28 and J is TRBJ1-5, with D possibly TRBD1 on 6 matching bases. With 6 bases removed from V and 9 bases from J, the gap between germline ends came to 15 bases. Germline V lookup: CDR1 MDHEN, CDR2 SYDVKM. The CDR3 covers 13 residues. In nucleotides, the CDR3 is TGTGCCAGCAGGGACAGATTCGGAGGGCCCCAGCATTTT. This encodes CASRDRFGGPQHF.

The rearrangement uses TRBV7-2 and TRBJ2-3; D may be TRBD2 (6 bases). The ends were cut back, 1 base at V and 5 bases at J, with 13 bases in the middle. The CDR3 is 15 residues long. The germline gives CDR1 SGHTA, CDR2 FQGNSA. The CDR3, as DNA: TGTGCCAGCAGCTTAGTTAACGGGGGAGTAGATACGCAGTATTTT. Translation gives CASSLVNGGVDTQYF.

The chain uses TRBV7-6 and TRBJ2-5; D gene ambiguous. CDR3 length: 15 amino acids. The germline V and J ends were trimmed by 2 bases and 0 bases, with 10 bases remaining between them. Germline V gene data show CDR1 as SGHVS and CDR2 as FNYEAQ. The CDR3 nucleotides read TGTGCCAGCAGCTTACAGCGCCAGTACCAAGAGACCCAGTACTTC. This sequence encodes CASSLQRQYQETQYF. The full variable domain, completed using reference TRBV7-6 and TRBJ2-5, is GAGVSQSPRYKVTKRGQDVALRCDPISGHVSLYWYRQALGQGPEFLTYFNYEAQQDKSGLPNDRFSAERPEGSISTLTIQRTEQRDSAMYRCASSLQRQYQETQYFGPGTRLLVL.

The CDR3 reads CASSVRAGGRETQYF. DNA of the CDR3: TGTGCCAGCAGCGTACGAGCGGGGGGGAGGGAGACCCAGTACTTC. The V and J genes are TRBV9 and TRBJ2-5; 10 positions match TRBD2. The CDR3 consists of 15 residues. V trimming: 1 base; J trimming: 5 bases; junction bases outside the gene matches: 5. Per germline, CDR1 SGDLS and CDR2 YYNGEE.

The gene calls are TRBV5-1 and TRBJ1-2, with D perhaps matching TRBD1 (6 bases). The CDR3 runs to 13 residues. CDR1 and CDR2 from the germline V gene are SGHRS and YFSETQ. The V end was cut by 4 bases, the J end by 7 bases, with 14 bases between. CDR3 sequence (DNA): TGCGCCAGCAGCCTCAGGGGTTATGTTGGCTACACCTTC. Protein sequence: CASSLRGYVGYTF.

The chain recombines TRBV7-3 with TRBJ2-1; D is possibly TRBD2 (6 bases). Trimming left V 5 bases short and J 14 bases short, with 25 bases between. Germline assignment: CDR1 SGHTA and CDR2 FQGTGA. The CDR3 extends over 15 amino acids. CDR3 DNA sequence: TGTGCCAGCAGCCCTCGCGGGGAAATAGCGATAGAGAAGTTCTTC. The encoded protein is CASSPRGEIAIEKFF.

This clone was detected only once. The chain links TRBV4-2 to TRBJ2-1, with 11 nucleotides matching TRBD1. The CDR3 is 17 residues long. Germline CDR1 and CDR2: LGHNA and YNFKEQ. Unmatched junction bases numbered 8, after V lost 6 bases and J lost 1 base. CDR3 nucleotide sequence: TGTGCCAGCAGGCAAACGGGACAGGGGGATTCCTACAATGAGCAGTTCTTC. Residues: CASRQTGQGDSYNEQFF.

A few counts support this clone. The chain joins TRBV27 to TRBJ1-2; TRBD1 agrees at 9 bases. Germline V gives CDR1 MNHEY, CDR2 SMNVEV (reference sequence). V trimming: 4 bases; J trimming: 8 bases; junction bases outside the gene matches: 5. The CDR3 runs to 13 residues. In nucleotides, the CDR3 is TGTGCCAGCAGTTACAGGGGGCGGCGGGGCTACACCTTC. This gives the protein CASSYRGRRGYTF.

This clone was picked up a small number of times. This rearrangement joins TRBV6-1 to TRBJ2-7; unclear D gene. V was pared by 6 bases and J by 0 bases, with 6 bases between. The germline V gene encodes CDR1 MNHNS and CDR2 SASEGT. CDR3 length: 12 residues. For the CDR3, the DNA is TGTGCCAGCAGACCCTACTCCTACGAGCAGTACTTC. Its translation is CASRPYSYEQYF.

This chain connects TRBV30 to TRBJ1-4, with 9 nucleotides matching TRBD1. The germline CDR1 and CDR2 sequences are GTSNPN and SVGIG (reference sequence). Trimming took 7 bases from V and 0 from J; bases not matched to a gene: 3. The CDR3 contains 14 residues. The CDR3 reads CASRTGATNEKLFF. The CDR3 nucleotides read TGTGCCTCAAGGACAGGGGCAACTAATGAAAAACTGTTTTTT.

The table lists this clone with a few counts. The chain joins TRBV4-1 to TRBJ2-3, with D possibly being TRBD1 (5 bases). The germline CDR1 and CDR2 sequences are MGHRA and YSYEKL. The CDR3 spans 14 residues. V shed 0 bases and J shed 3 bases, with 7 bases lying between them. The DNA of the CDR3 is TGCGCCAGCAGCCAAGAAAGGGGAACAGATACGCAGTATTTT. Translated: CASSQERGTDTQYF.

This clone was counted a few times. The chain couples TRBV30 to TRBJ1-2; D is possibly TRBD1 (6 bases). V was cut by 3 bases and J by 5 bases, with 19 bases left in between. The CDR3 is 15 amino acids. CDR1 is GTSNPN and CDR2 is SVGIG in the germline V gene (reference sequence). CDR3: CAWRALNRVPYGYTF. The CDR3 DNA reads TGTGCCTGGAGAGCCTTAAACAGGGTACCTTATGGCTACACCTTC.

The gene calls are TRBV7-8 and TRBJ1-5, with D possibly TRBD1 on 6 matching bases. CDR1 SGHVS and CDR2 FQNEAQ come from the germline V gene. The CDR3 is 15 residues long. Trimming stripped 5 bases from V and 3 bases from J, with 14 bases between. The CDR3 region is CASSDRDNYNQPQHF. For the CDR3, the DNA is TGTGCCAGCAGCGACCGGGACAATTACAATCAGCCCCAGCATTTT.

This clone turned up a few times. This sequence joins TRBV28 and TRBJ1-2; 8 bases line up with TRBD1. Germline CDR1 MDHEN, CDR2 SYDVKM. The CDR3 is 12 residues long. V dropped 11 bases and J dropped 2; count of bases not matched to a gene: 4. Here the CDR3 reads CAGQGSNYGYTF. The CDR3 region has the DNA TGTGCCGGACAGGGAAGCAACTATGGCTACACCTTC.

This clone turned up a few times. The chain carries TRBV4-3 and TRBJ1-2, with D possibly TRBD1 on 5 matching bases. Per germline, CDR1 LGHNA and CDR2 YSLEER. The CDR3 runs 13 residues. Trimming removed 0 bases from V and 7 bases from J, with 9 bases in between. The CDR3 DNA reads TGCGCCAGCAGCCAAGAAGTAGGGGTTGGCTACACCTTC. Translated: CASSQEVGVGYTF.

This chain links TRBV28 with TRBJ2-7; 7 positions match TRBD2. The V and J ends lost 2 bases and 3 bases, in that order; junction bases with no gene match: 4. Germline assignment: CDR1 MDHEN and CDR2 SYDVKM. The CDR3 is made up of 14 amino acids. The CDR3 DNA reads as TGTGCCAGCAGTTTAGGGGGGGGGAGCTACGAGCAGTACTTC. It translates to CASSLGGGSYEQYF.

J is TRBJ2-3 and V is TRBV13; the D is unclear. The V gene's germline CDR1 is PRHDT and CDR2 FYEKMQ (reference sequence). CDR3 size: 14 residues. Between the trimmed V and J ends, which lost 4 bases and 1 base, there was a span of 9 bases. The CDR3 nucleotides are TGTGCCAGCAGCTCCTACAGCCGCACAGATACGCAGTATTTT. Translating gives CASSSYSRTDTQYF.

This clone came up a few times. The V call is TRBV5-1, the J call TRBJ1-1; D may be TRBD1 (6 bases). Germline CDR1 is SGHRS and CDR2 is YFSETQ. Between the trimmed V and J ends, which lost 4 bases and 0 bases, there was a span of 10 bases. The CDR3 is 14 residues long. DNA of the CDR3: TGCGCCAGCAGCGGTACAGGGCTGAACACTGAAGCTTTCTTT. It is translated as CASSGTGLNTEAFF. The entire variable domain, with the rest obtained from reference TRBV5-1 and TRBJ1-1, is as follows: KAGVTQTPRYLIKTRGQQVTLSCSPISGHRSVSWYQQTPGQGLQFLFEYFSETQRNKGNFPGRFSGRQFSNSRSEMNVSTLELGDSALYLCASSGTGLNTEAFFGQGTRLTVV.

This clone was recorded a few times. The rearrangement uses TRBV7-2 and TRBJ2-7; 9 nucleotides line up with TRBD1. V was clipped by 7 bases and J by 3 bases; unmatched bases: 7. This CDR3 region has 14 residues. CDR1 and CDR2 from the germline V gene are SGHTA and FQGNSA. CDR3 bases: TGTGCCAGCAACTCAGGGACAGGGATCTACGAGCAGTACTTC. Translating it yields CASNSGTGIYEQYF.

V is TRBV10-3 and J is TRBJ2-5; weak D call: TRBD2 (5 bases). The CDR3 consists of 14 residues. The V gene lost 10 bases and the J gene lost 5 bases, with 20 bases spanning the gap. Germline V gene lookup returns CDR1 ENHRY and CDR2 SYGVKD. CDR3 region: CASGQGGRGETQYF. The CDR3 DNA reads TGTGCCAGCGGTCAAGGAGGTCGAGGGGAGACCCAGTACTTC.

This clone was seen only a few times. The V and J genes are TRBV29-1 and TRBJ2-5; TRBD1 matches at 7 bases. The CDR3 extends over 14 amino acids. Trimming at V came to 0 bases and at J to 5 bases, leaving 6 bases not matched to a gene. Germline loops: CDR1 SQVTM, CDR2 ANQGSEA. The CDR3 loop is CSVEDRQGLETQYF. CDR3 in DNA: TGCAGCGTTGAAGATCGACAGGGCCTGGAGACCCAGTACTTC.

The chain combines TRBV5-6 with TRBJ2-6, with unresolved D. Trimming left V 1 base short and J 0 bases short, with 2 bases between. Germline V gene sequence: CDR1 SGHDT, CDR2 YYEEEE. The CDR3 has 14 residues. The CDR3 protein is CASSLYSGANVLTF. CDR3 bases: TGTGCCAGCAGCTTGTACTCTGGGGCCAACGTCCTGACTTTC.